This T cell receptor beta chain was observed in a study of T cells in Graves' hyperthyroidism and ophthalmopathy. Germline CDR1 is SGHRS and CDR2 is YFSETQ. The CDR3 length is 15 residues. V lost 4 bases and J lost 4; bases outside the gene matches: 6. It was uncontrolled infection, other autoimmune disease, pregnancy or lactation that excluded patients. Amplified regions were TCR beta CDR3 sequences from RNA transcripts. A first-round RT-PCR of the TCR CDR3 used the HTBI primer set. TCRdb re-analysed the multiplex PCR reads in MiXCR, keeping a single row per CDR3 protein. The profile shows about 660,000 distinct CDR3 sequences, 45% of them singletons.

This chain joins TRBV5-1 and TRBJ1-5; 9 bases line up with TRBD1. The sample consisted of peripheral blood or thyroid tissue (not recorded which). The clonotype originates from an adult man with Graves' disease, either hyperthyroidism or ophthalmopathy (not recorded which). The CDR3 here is CASSPGGTGNQPQHF. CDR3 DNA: TGCGCCAGCAGCCCCGGAGGGACAGGGAATCAGCCCCAGCATTTT.